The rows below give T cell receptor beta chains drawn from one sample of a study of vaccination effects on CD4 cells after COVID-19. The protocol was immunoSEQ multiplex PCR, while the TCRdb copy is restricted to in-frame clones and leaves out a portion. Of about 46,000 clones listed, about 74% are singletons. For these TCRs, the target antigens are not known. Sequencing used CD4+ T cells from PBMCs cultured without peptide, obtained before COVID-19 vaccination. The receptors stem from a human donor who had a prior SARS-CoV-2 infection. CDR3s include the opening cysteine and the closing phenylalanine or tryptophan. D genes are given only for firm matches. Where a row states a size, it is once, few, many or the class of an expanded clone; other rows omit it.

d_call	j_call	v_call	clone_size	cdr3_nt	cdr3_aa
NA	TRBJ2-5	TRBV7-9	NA	TGTGCCAGCAGCTTAGGTGACCAAGGGACCCAGTACTTC	CASSLGDQGTQYF
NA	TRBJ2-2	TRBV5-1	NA	TGCGCCAGCAGCTTGATCGCGGGAGGGGAGCTGTTTTTT	CASSLIAGGELFF
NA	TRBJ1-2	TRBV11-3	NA	TGTGCCAGCAGGCTAGCAGTGGGATCTAACTATGGCTACACCTTC	CASRLAVGSNYGYTF
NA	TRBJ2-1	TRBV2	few	TGTGCCAGCAGTGAGACCTCTAGCGTAAGCCCCTACAATGAGCAGTTCTTC	CASSETSSVSPYNEQFF
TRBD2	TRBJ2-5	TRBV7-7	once	TGTGCTAGCAGCTTAGGGGCTAGCGGGGGGGCGTACCAAGAGACCCAGTACTTC	CASSLGASGGAYQETQYF
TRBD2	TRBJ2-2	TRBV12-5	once	TGTGCTAGTGGTCACGGGACTAGCGCGAACACCGGGGAGCTGTTTTTT	CASGHGTSANTGELFF
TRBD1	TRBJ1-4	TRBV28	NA	TGTGCCAGCAGCAGACAGGGGGTCAACGAAAAACTGTTTTTT	CASSRQGVNEKLFF
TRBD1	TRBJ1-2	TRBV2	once	TGTGCCAGCAGTGCCGGACAGGGGGGATTTGGCTACACCTTC	CASSAGQGGFGYTF
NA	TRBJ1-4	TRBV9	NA	TGTGCCAGCAGCGTAGGTGACAATAATGAAAAACTGTTTTTT	CASSVGDNNEKLFF
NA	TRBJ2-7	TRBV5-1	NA	TGCGCCAGCAGCTTGTCCGCAGGACAGCCTTTAATTTCCTACGAGCAGTACTTC	CASSLSAGQPLISYEQYF
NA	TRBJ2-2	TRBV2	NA	TGTGCCAGCAGTCGGTTGGGGGCCGGGGAGCTGTTTTTT	CASSRLGAGELFF
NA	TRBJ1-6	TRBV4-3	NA	TGCGCCAGCAGCCGAGCAGGGTACGGGTCCCTCCACTTT	CASSRAGYGSLHF
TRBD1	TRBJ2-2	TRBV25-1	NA	TGTGCCAGCAGTGAATCGAGGGGGCTCACGAACACCGGGGAGCTGTTTTTT	CASSESRGLTNTGELFF